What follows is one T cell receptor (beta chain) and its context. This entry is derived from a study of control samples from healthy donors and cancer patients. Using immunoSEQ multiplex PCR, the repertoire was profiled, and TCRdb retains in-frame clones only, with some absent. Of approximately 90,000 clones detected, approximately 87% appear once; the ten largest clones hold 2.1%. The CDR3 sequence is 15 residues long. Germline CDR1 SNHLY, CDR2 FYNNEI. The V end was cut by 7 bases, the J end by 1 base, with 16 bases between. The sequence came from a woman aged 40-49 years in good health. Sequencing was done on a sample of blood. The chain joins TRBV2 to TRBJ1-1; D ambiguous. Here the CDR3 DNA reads TGTGCCAGCAACCTACGGAGGTCTTGGAACACTGAAGCTTTCTTT. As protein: CASNLRRSWNTEAFF.